This TCR beta chain is from a study of blood T cell repertoires in COVID-19. The assay was immunoSEQ multiplex PCR, and TCRdb's table has in-frame clones only and misses some. The sample holds 30,000 to 35,000 clones; 60% to 80% are singletons and the top ten take approximately 30%. With V trimmed by 1 base and J by 3 bases, 5 bases remained unmatched. CDR1 SGHTA and CDR2 FQGNSA come from the germline V gene. This CDR3 has 18 residues. The chain uses TRBV7-2 and TRBJ2-1, with 14 bases lining up with TRBD2. The receptor's source is a man at least 80 years old with acute or convalescent COVID-19. Material: peripheral blood. CDR3 sequence (DNA): TGTGCCAGCAGCTTAGAAGGGACTAGCGGGAGATTCTACAATGAGCAGTTCTTC. As protein: CASSLEGTSGRFYNEQFF.